This T cell receptor beta chain was sequenced for a study of T cell responses to AZD1222 COVID-19 vaccine. Notes on the study in general: Baseline seropositivity occurred in only six AZD1222 recipients. The donor group comprised mostly white British people and more females; the analysis possibly underestimated clonal diversity. Repertoire sampling happened only post peak T cell response.

Measured with immunoSEQ multiplex PCR; TCRdb has only the in-frame clones, and not every one. The data contain some 170,000 clones, approximately 94% of them singletons. In the case of this clone: What it binds is unknown.

The V end was cut by 4 bases, the J end by 5 bases, with 23 bases between. The CDR3 consists of 16 residues. Germline lookup yields CDR1 GTSNPN and CDR2 SVGIG (reference sequence). The chain recombines TRBV30 with TRBJ1-1; D is perhaps TRBD1 (5 bases). This receptor was obtained from an adult in good health. The sample consisted of peripheral blood, taken on day 0 of AZD1222 vaccination. CDR3 nucleotide sequence: TGTGCCTGGATTCCGCCCTCTCGGGGGTGGAGAACTGAAGCTTTCTTT. Its translation: CAWIPPSRGWRTEAFF.